What follows are 31 T cell receptor beta chains derived from one specimen sequenced in a study of T cell repertoires in cytomegalovirus infection. Via MiXCR, TCRdb re-called the reads, giving one row per CDR3 protein. The top ten hold approximately 13% of the sample, which has roughly 350,000 distinct CDR3 sequences, roughly 36% seen once. These receptors' antigens are unknown. The input for sequencing was cultured PBMCs, taken from culture after CMV antigen stimulation. The receptors were gathered from a human donor in good health (CMV status not recorded). Some clones in this sample may be carry-over from other donors' samples.

This clonotype was seen a handful of times. The CDR3 is CASSPRGGGVQPQHF. The CDR3 DNA is TGTGCCAGCAGCCCCCGAGGGGGGGGCGTTCAGCCCCAGCATTTT. The gene calls are TRBV7-2 and TRBJ1-5; D possibly corresponds to TRBD1 (6 bases). The germline V gene encodes CDR1 SGHTA and CDR2 FQGNSA. V was trimmed by 5 bases and J by 6 bases, leaving 17 bases between them. The CDR3 sequence is 15 residues long.

CDR3 amino acids: CATRRAIAGGNNEQFF. Written as DNA, the CDR3 is TGTGCCACCCGCAGGGCAATAGCGGGAGGGAACAATGAGCAGTTCTTC. The rearrangement uses TRBV24-1 and TRBJ2-1; TRBD2 agrees at 11 bases. CDR3 size: 16 residues. CDR1 KGHDR and CDR2 SFDVKD come from the germline V gene. J was trimmed by 5 bases and V by 9 bases; bases with no gene match: 11.

The chain carries TRBV6-2 or TRBV6-3 and TRBJ2-6; no clear D gene. V dropped 7 bases and J dropped 2 bases, with 3 bases sitting between them. The germline gives CDR1 MNHEY, CDR2 SVGEGT. The length of the CDR3 is 12 residues. DNA of the CDR3: TGTGCCAGCAAGGCTGGGGCCAACGTCCTGACTTTC. Translation: CASKAGANVLTF.

The sample holds a few counts of this clonotype. The V and J genes are TRBV7-9 and TRBJ1-6, with 8 bases identical to TRBD1. The V and J ends lost 7 bases and 7 bases, in that order; junction bases with no gene match: 9. Germline CDR1 SEHNR, CDR2 FQNEAQ (reference sequence). The CDR3 has 15 amino acids. CDR3 nucleotides: TGTGCCAGCACCCCACCGGGACAGGAGAATTCACCCCTCCACTTT. It yields the protein CASTPPGQENSPLHF.

This clonotype was observed a handful of times. The chain recombines TRBV18 with TRBJ2-3; D unresolved. Trimming left V 5 bases short and J 0 bases short, with 15 bases between. The CDR3 sequence is 16 residues long. Germline CDR1 is KGHSH and CDR2 is LQKENI. CDR3 sequence (DNA): TGTGCCAGCTCAATGGTAGGCGGACCGAGCACAGATACGCAGTATTTT. It encodes CASSMVGGPSTDTQYF.

This clonotype was seen a few times. The chain is built from TRBV5-6 and TRBJ2-3; D possibly uses TRBD1 or TRBD2 (5 bases each). The V and J ends lost 0 bases and 2 bases respectively, with 13 bases between them. Germline V gene lookup returns CDR1 SGHDT and CDR2 YYEEEE. The CDR3 has 16 amino acids. CDR3 nucleotide sequence: TGTGCCAGCAGCTTGGACGGGACGATGCACACAGATACGCAGTATTTT. Its translation is CASSLDGTMHTDTQYF.

This clonotype was observed a few times. The CDR3 spells CASSLQGTLSTDTQYF. Here the CDR3 DNA reads TGTGCCAGCAGTTTACAGGGGACCCTAAGCACAGATACGCAGTATTTT. This sequence joins TRBV2 and TRBJ2-3; TRBD1 matches at 7 bases. The CDR3 spans 16 residues. Trimming took 5 bases from V and 0 from J; bases not matched to a gene: 8. Germline CDR1 reads SNHLY; CDR2 reads FYNNEI.

This clonotype was found a few times. This rearrangement joins TRBV20-1 to TRBJ2-7; D not resolved. Between the trimmed V and J ends, which lost 1 base and 2 bases, there was a span of 12 bases. The CDR3 is 14 residues long. CDR1 DFQATT and CDR2 SNEGSKA come from the germline V gene (reference sequence). The CDR3 spells CSARVATGPYEQYF. The CDR3 region has the DNA TGCAGTGCTAGAGTGGCCACGGGCCCCTACGAGCAGTACTTC.

This sequence joins TRBV14 and TRBJ2-7; TRBD2 agrees at 9 bases. The trim removed 9 bases at V and 3 bases at J, leaving 6 bases unmatched. The CDR3 has 13 amino acids. Germline V gene lookup returns CDR1 SGHDN and CDR2 FVKESK. The CDR3 reads CASDSGSGYEQYF. CDR3 coding DNA: TGTGCCAGTGATAGCGGGAGTGGCTACGAGCAGTACTTC.

The chain has TRBV4-1 and TRBJ2-5, with 12 bases matching TRBD1. Germline lookup yields CDR1 MGHRA and CDR2 YSYEKL. The CDR3 is 14 residues long. The V and J ends lost 5 bases and 5 bases, in that order; junction bases with no gene match: 3. CDR3 residues: CASSGTGGRETQYF. The CDR3 DNA sequence: TGCGCCAGCAGCGGGACAGGGGGCAGGGAGACCCAGTACTTC.

In its sample, this clonotype was seen a few times. This rearrangement joins TRBV19 to TRBJ1-1, with a possible D match to TRBD1 (5 bases). The V end lost 3 bases, the J end lost 1 base, and 9 bases lay between the germline ends. CDR3 length equals 14 residues. Per the germline V gene, CDR1 is LNHDA and CDR2 is SQIVND (reference sequence). Written as DNA, the CDR3 is TGTGCCAGTAGTATGCGTGGACAGAACACTGAAGCTTTCTTT. Translating gives CASSMRGQNTEAFF.

The V gene is TRBV20-1, the J gene TRBJ2-5; D may correspond to TRBD1 or TRBD2 (5 bases each). Germline CDR1 is DFQATT and CDR2 is SNEGSKA (reference sequence). This CDR3 region has 13 residues. The ends were cut back, 5 bases at V and 1 base at J, with 11 bases in the middle. The CDR3 sequence is CSASPGPQETQYF. CDR3 nucleotides: TGCAGTGCTTCTCCGGGACCCCAAGAGACCCAGTACTTC.

In its sample, this clonotype was seen many times. This sequence joins TRBV7-2 and TRBJ2-1, with 7 bases matching TRBD2. The CDR3 contains 14 residues. Losses at the gene ends were 5 bases for V and 9 bases for J; bases not matched to a gene: 10. CDR1 is SGHTA, CDR2 FQGNSA, per germline. The CDR3 bases are TGTGCCAGCAGCCGTGGACTAGACGGGGTTGAGCAGTTCTTC. As protein: CASSRGLDGVEQFF.

J is TRBJ2-1 and V is TRBV19; D call uncertain. CDR3 size: 13 residues. CDR1 and CDR2 from the germline V gene are LNHDA and SQIVND (reference sequence). With 7 bases removed from V and 5 bases from J, the gap between germline ends came to 12 bases. The CDR3 DNA follows: TGTGCCAGTACCGGGCGGTGGGACAATGAGCAGTTCTTC. This encodes CASTGRWDNEQFF.

In this sample, this clonotype turned up once. This chain joins TRBV5-1 and TRBJ2-1, with a tentative D call TRBD2 (5 bases). This CDR3 has 16 residues. Germline CDR1 SGHRS, CDR2 YFSETQ. The V end was cut by 4 bases, the J end by 0 bases, with 14 bases between. The CDR3 DNA reads TGCGCCAGCAGCGCCGGACTGGTAAGCTCCTACAATGAGCAGTTCTTC. Translation: CASSAGLVSSYNEQFF.

V usage is TRBV29-1 and J usage is TRBJ2-3; 8 bases are shared with TRBD2. The CDR3 consists of 17 residues. Germline CDR1 reads SQVTM; CDR2 reads ANQGSEA. Losses at the gene ends were 0 bases for V and 3 bases for J; bases not matched to a gene: 11. The CDR3 spells CSVEDQLTSAFTDTQYF. CDR3 in DNA: TGCAGCGTTGAAGACCAATTGACTAGCGCTTTTACAGATACGCAGTATTTT.

This clonotype was detected ten times or more. This chain links TRBV5-4 with TRBJ2-3, with TRBD2 identical over 9 bases. V trimming: 0 bases; J trimming: 3 bases; junction bases outside the gene matches: 2. The CDR3 covers 15 residues. Germline V gene data show CDR1 as SGHNT and CDR2 as YYREEE (reference sequence). CDR3 amino acids: CASSLAAGGTDTQYF. CDR3 DNA sequence: TGTGCCAGCAGCTTGGCTGCGGGAGGGACAGATACGCAGTATTTT.

This clonotype was seen only a few times. V gene TRBV19 combines with J gene TRBJ2-1; 7 nucleotides agree with TRBD2. Germline V lookup: CDR1 LNHDA, CDR2 SQIVND (reference sequence). This CDR3 comprises 15 residues. V shed 5 bases and J 2 bases; nucleotides not matched to a gene: 6. The CDR3 DNA follows: TGTGCCAGTAGTGCCCGGACTAGGCCCTACAATGAGCAGTTCTTC. Protein product: CASSARTRPYNEQFF.

This clonotype was detected a few times. This chain connects TRBV7-2 to TRBJ2-1, with 15 bases matching TRBD2. V shed 5 bases and J 8 bases; nucleotides not matched to a gene: 4. Germline V lookup: CDR1 SGHTA, CDR2 FQGNSA. This CDR3 spans 15 amino acids. The CDR3 DNA reads as TGTGCCAGCAGCCCGGGGACTAGCGGGAGGCATGAGCAGTTCTTC. Encoded protein: CASSPGTSGRHEQFF. Looking up the rest from reference TRBV7-2 and TRBJ2-1 gives the full variable domain: GAGVSQSPSNKVTEKGKDVELRCDPISGHTALYWYRQSLGQGLEFLIYFQGNSAPDKSGLPSDRFSAERTGGSVSTLTIQRTQQEDSAVYLCASSPGTSGRHEQFFGPGTRLTVL.

The V gene is TRBV9, the J gene TRBJ2-2, with D unresolved. CDR1 SGDLS and CDR2 YYNGEE come from the germline V gene. The length of the CDR3 is 13 residues. Trimming pared 0 bases from V and 6 bases from J, leaving 6 bases between. CDR3 residues: CASSVEFAGELFF. Written as DNA, the CDR3 is TGTGCCAGCAGCGTAGAATTCGCCGGGGAGCTGTTTTTT.

This clonotype was seen at least ten times. V gene TRBV27 combines with J gene TRBJ1-1; weak D call: TRBD1 (5 bases). V was pared by 10 bases and J by 6 bases, with 18 bases between. Germline V gives CDR1 MNHEY, CDR2 SMNVEV (reference sequence). This CDR3 contains 13 residues. CDR3 protein: CATGGAGRPEAFF. The CDR3 bases are TGTGCCACCGGGGGAGCAGGCCGACCTGAAGCTTTCTTT.

This clonotype showed up just a few times. The chain combines TRBV5-1 with TRBJ1-2, with D perhaps TRBD1 (6 bases). Germline assignment: CDR1 SGHRS and CDR2 YFSETQ. The CDR3 is 14 amino acids. V lost 4 bases and J lost 4, with 14 bases in between. As DNA, the CDR3 is TGCGCCAGCAGCGGGAGCGACAGGTTCTATGGCTACACCTTC. Translation: CASSGSDRFYGYTF. The variable domain in full, with the rest retrieved from reference TRBV5-1 and TRBJ1-2, is KAGVTQTPRYLIKTRGQQVTLSCSPISGHRSVSWYQQTPGQGLQFLFEYFSETQRNKGNFPGRFSGRQFSNSRSEMNVSTLELGDSALYLCASSGSDRFYGYTFGSGTRLTVV.

This clonotype showed up just once. The junction differs from germline at one of its ends, possibly a read error. The chain joins TRBV24-1 to TRBJ2-1; D is perhaps TRBD1 or TRBD2 (5 bases each). The CDR3 runs to 14 residues. The V gene's germline CDR1 is KGHDR and CDR2 SFDVKD. The CDR3: CATSRGGPNNGQCF. CDR3 sequence (DNA): TGTGCCACCAGCCGTGGGGGTCCTAACAATGGGCAGTGCTTC.

The chain recombines TRBV7-2 with TRBJ2-7, with 7 bases identical to TRBD2. The CDR3 sequence is 15 residues long. Germline values: CDR1 SGHTA, CDR2 FQGNSA. V trimming: 2 bases; J trimming: 4 bases; junction bases outside the gene matches: 8. CDR3 protein: CASSLLGEGPYEQYF. The CDR3 region has the DNA TGTGCCAGCAGCTTATTAGGGGAGGGCCCTTACGAGCAGTACTTC.

J is TRBJ2-1 and V is TRBV4-3, with a possible D match to TRBD2 (6 bases). Trimming removed 1 base from V and 8 bases from J, with 18 bases in between. The V gene's germline CDR1 is LGHNA and CDR2 YSLEER. This CDR3 is built from 16 residues. CDR3 residues: CASSQVSLAHIDEQFF. The CDR3 DNA is TGCGCCAGCAGCCAAGTCTCACTAGCCCATATCGATGAGCAGTTCTTC.

The rearrangement uses TRBV4-2 and TRBJ1-2, with D perhaps TRBD1 (5 bases). There are 15 residues in the CDR3. V lost 8 bases to trimming and J lost 3 bases, with 19 bases between them. Germline assignment: CDR1 LGHNA and CDR2 YNFKEQ. The CDR3 sequence: CASSWGGTADYGYTF. The CDR3 nucleotides read TGTGCCAGCTCCTGGGGGGGGACGGCGGACTATGGCTACACCTTC.

This clonotype occurred a few times. The chain combines TRBV27 with TRBJ1-2; a weak D match, TRBD1 (5 bases). Germline CDR1 is MNHEY and CDR2 is SMNVEV (reference sequence). The CDR3 runs to 14 residues. V lost 0 bases to trimming and J lost 6 bases, with 11 bases between them. This CDR3 is CASSLSGRVHGYTF. The CDR3, as DNA: TGTGCCAGCAGTTTATCGGGCAGGGTCCATGGCTACACCTTC.

This clonotype was detected many times. The chain combines TRBV25-1 with TRBJ2-1; 11 bases line up with TRBD2. CDR3 length: 15 amino acids. Germline trimming cut 6 bases from V and 3 bases from J; bases unmatched to any gene: 4. Germline CDR1 reads MGHDK; CDR2 reads SYGVNS. The chain's CDR3 is CASRDGTSGYNEQFF. DNA for the CDR3: TGTGCCAGCAGAGACGGGACTAGCGGCTACAATGAGCAGTTCTTC.

The chain recombines TRBV6-1 with TRBJ1-5; TRBD1 matches 11 bases. The J segment lost 1 base and the V segment lost 8 bases, leaving 1 base of the junction unmatched. This CDR3 comprises 14 residues. In germline, CDR1 is MNHNS, CDR2 SASEGT. The chain's CDR3 is CASGTGGSNQPQHF. The CDR3, as DNA: TGTGCCAGCGGGACAGGGGGAAGCAATCAGCCCCAGCATTTT.

A few counts support this clonotype. The rearrangement links TRBV7-2 to TRBJ2-1; TRBD1 agrees at 7 bases. Per the germline V gene, CDR1 is SGHTA and CDR2 is FQGNSA. The CDR3 is made up of 13 amino acids. J lost 16 bases, V lost 6 bases, and 15 bases had no gene match. The CDR3 bases are TGTGCCAGCAGGCCCGGACAGGCCAATTGGGTATTCTTC. It yields the protein CASRPGQANWVFF.

The rearrangement uses TRBV12-3 or TRBV12-4 and TRBJ2-7; TRBD2 matches at 7 bases. The CDR3 contains 15 residues. The V gene end was trimmed by 1 base and the J gene end by 0 bases; junction bases not matched to a gene: 3. CDR3 nucleotides: TGTGCCAGCAGTTTAGGGGACTACAGCTCCTACGAGCAGTACTTC. Amino acid sequence: CASSLGDYSSYEQYF.